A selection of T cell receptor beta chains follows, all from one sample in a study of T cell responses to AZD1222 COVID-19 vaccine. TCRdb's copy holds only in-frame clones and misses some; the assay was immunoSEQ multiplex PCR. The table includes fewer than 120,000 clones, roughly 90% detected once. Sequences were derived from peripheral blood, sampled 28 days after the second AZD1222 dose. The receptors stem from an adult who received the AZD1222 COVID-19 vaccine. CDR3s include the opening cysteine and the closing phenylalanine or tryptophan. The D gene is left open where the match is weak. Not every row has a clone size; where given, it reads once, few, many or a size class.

cdr3_nt: TGTGCCAGCAGCTATGACGGCCGCGGGATCGATGAGCAGTTCTTC
cdr3_aa: CASSYDGRGIDEQFF
j_call: TRBJ2-1
clone_size: NA
v_call: TRBV11-3
d_call: NA

cdr3_nt: TGTGCCAGCTCGCAGGGAGGGGCAGGGGCCGGCTACACCTTC
cdr3_aa: CASSQGGAGAGYTF
j_call: TRBJ1-2
clone_size: NA
v_call: TRBV3-1/TRBV3-2
d_call: NA

cdr3_nt: TGTGCCAGCAGTCCAAACTACGGGACAGCAGACCCCTACGAGCAGTACTTC
cdr3_aa: CASSPNYGTADPYEQYF
j_call: TRBJ2-7
clone_size: NA
v_call: TRBV6-6
d_call: TRBD1

cdr3_nt: TGTGCCAGCAGCCCCGGCCCGGGTTCGTGGAACGAGCAGTACTTC
cdr3_aa: CASSPGPGSWNEQYF
j_call: TRBJ2-7
clone_size: NA
v_call: TRBV7-9
d_call: NA

cdr3_nt: TGCGCCAGCAGCTTGGCTCTGGGTTACGGGACAGGAGCCTACGAGCAGTACTTC
cdr3_aa: CASSLALGYGTGAYEQYF
j_call: TRBJ2-7
clone_size: NA
v_call: TRBV5-1
d_call: TRBD1

cdr3_nt: TGTGCCAGCAGTATCCCCGGGGGCTTCGAGGGCTATGGCTACACCTTC
cdr3_aa: CASSIPGGFEGYGYTF
j_call: TRBJ1-2
clone_size: few
v_call: TRBV28
d_call: NA

cdr3_nt: TGTGCCAGCTCAGCGGGACAGGGAGGGGAAAAACTGTTTTTT
cdr3_aa: CASSAGQGGEKLFF
j_call: TRBJ1-4
clone_size: NA
v_call: TRBV18
d_call: TRBD1

cdr3_nt: TGTGCCACCTCTGGACAGGGGAACACCGGGGAGCTGTTTTTT
cdr3_aa: CATSGQGNTGELFF
j_call: TRBJ2-2
clone_size: NA
v_call: TRBV10-3
d_call: TRBD1

cdr3_nt: TGTGCTAGTGGGGGTGATGCCTACAATGAGCAGTTCTTC
cdr3_aa: CASGGDAYNEQFF
j_call: TRBJ2-1
clone_size: NA
v_call: TRBV12-5
d_call: NA

cdr3_nt: TGCGCCAGCAGCGAGGCGCGGGATACAACTAATGAAAAACTGTTTTTT
cdr3_aa: CASSEARDTTNEKLFF
j_call: TRBJ1-4
clone_size: NA
v_call: TRBV5-1
d_call: NA

cdr3_nt: TGTGCCAGCGGTACCACAATAAATCAGCCCCAGCATTTT
cdr3_aa: CASGTTINQPQHF
j_call: TRBJ1-5
clone_size: NA
v_call: TRBV28
d_call: NA

cdr3_nt: TGTGCCAGCAGCAAAGACTTGGGGGGGAGATCTTACTACACCTTC
cdr3_aa: CASSKDLGGRSYYTF
j_call: TRBJ1-2
clone_size: NA
v_call: TRBV21-1
d_call: NA

cdr3_nt: TGTGCCAGCAGTTATCGGGGGCTTAGCACCGGGGAGCTGTTTTTT
cdr3_aa: CASSYRGLSTGELFF
j_call: TRBJ2-2
clone_size: NA
v_call: TRBV6-5
d_call: NA

cdr3_nt: TGTGCCAGCAGACCAGGACAGGGTCCCACTGAAGCTTTCTTT
cdr3_aa: CASRPGQGPTEAFF
j_call: TRBJ1-1
clone_size: NA
v_call: TRBV2
d_call: TRBD1

cdr3_nt: TGTGCCAGCAGCCCTCAACTAGCGGGAGCGACAGATACGCAGTATTTT
cdr3_aa: CASSPQLAGATDTQYF
j_call: TRBJ2-3
clone_size: NA
v_call: TRBV7-9
d_call: TRBD2

cdr3_nt: TGCGCCAGCAGCTTGGTTCCAGGGGGAAAGGATGGCTACACCTTC
cdr3_aa: CASSLVPGGKDGYTF
j_call: TRBJ1-2
clone_size: many
v_call: TRBV5-1
d_call: TRBD1

cdr3_nt: TGTGCCAGCAGCCCCCAGACAGCCCCTGGGAACACCATATATTTT
cdr3_aa: CASSPQTAPGNTIYF
j_call: TRBJ1-3
clone_size: NA
v_call: TRBV9
d_call: NA

cdr3_nt: TGTGCCAGCGCACCGCCAGACTACGAGCAGTACTTC
cdr3_aa: CASAPPDYEQYF
j_call: TRBJ2-7
clone_size: NA
v_call: TRBV12-3/TRBV12-4
d_call: NA

cdr3_nt: TGTGCCAGCAGCAGACGACAGGGCCCCAGCTATGGCTACACCTTC
cdr3_aa: CASSRRQGPSYGYTF
j_call: TRBJ1-2
clone_size: NA
v_call: TRBV7-9
d_call: TRBD1

cdr3_nt: TGTGCCACCACATTGGAGCGGGGATCACCCCTCCACTTT
cdr3_aa: CATTLERGSPLHF
j_call: TRBJ1-6
clone_size: many
v_call: TRBV15
d_call: NA

cdr3_nt: TGTGCCAGCAGTTTAAATGGGCGAAACACCATATATTTT
cdr3_aa: CASSLNGRNTIYF
j_call: TRBJ1-3
clone_size: NA
v_call: TRBV12-3/TRBV12-4
d_call: NA

cdr3_nt: TGTGCCAGCCACAACCCCGGGGGAGGAGGTGAAAAACTGTTTTTT
cdr3_aa: CASHNPGGGGEKLFF
j_call: TRBJ1-4
clone_size: NA
v_call: TRBV7-9
d_call: NA

cdr3_nt: TGTGCCAGCAGCTTGTTGGCGGGCGCAGATACGCAGTATTTT
cdr3_aa: CASSLLAGADTQYF
j_call: TRBJ2-3
clone_size: NA
v_call: TRBV5-5
d_call: NA

cdr3_nt: TGTGCCAGCAGCTTATTCCCCAATCAGCCCCAGCATTTT
cdr3_aa: CASSLFPNQPQHF
j_call: TRBJ1-5
clone_size: NA
v_call: TRBV7-9
d_call: NA

cdr3_nt: TGTGCCAGCAGCCAAGAAGGAGACAGGGGACGGCCCCAGCATTTT
cdr3_aa: CASSQEGDRGRPQHF
j_call: TRBJ1-5
clone_size: few
v_call: TRBV3-1/TRBV3-2
d_call: TRBD1

cdr3_nt: TGTGCCAGCAGCCCCCAGACCTGGGGCAATCAGCCCCAGCATTTT
cdr3_aa: CASSPQTWGNQPQHF
j_call: TRBJ1-5
clone_size: NA
v_call: TRBV7-8
d_call: NA

cdr3_nt: TGTGCCAGTAGTGCTGCACACGGGACAGGGCTTGTCAATGAGCAGTTCTTC
cdr3_aa: CASSAAHGTGLVNEQFF
j_call: TRBJ2-1
clone_size: NA
v_call: TRBV19
d_call: TRBD1

cdr3_nt: TGTGCCACCGCGGGTATCACCTACGAGCAGTACTTC
cdr3_aa: CATAGITYEQYF
j_call: TRBJ2-7
clone_size: NA
v_call: TRBV6-5
d_call: NA

cdr3_nt: TGTGCCAGCAGCGTAGAGACAGTGAACACTGAAGCTTTCTTT
cdr3_aa: CASSVETVNTEAFF
j_call: TRBJ1-1
clone_size: NA
v_call: TRBV9
d_call: NA

cdr3_nt: TGTGCCAGCAGTGTAATGGGAACCTACGAGCAGTACTTC
cdr3_aa: CASSVMGTYEQYF
j_call: TRBJ2-7
clone_size: NA
v_call: TRBV2
d_call: NA

cdr3_nt: TGTGCCAGTCGCCCGGGCTACGTTAATGAAAAACTGTTTTTT
cdr3_aa: CASRPGYVNEKLFF
j_call: TRBJ1-4
clone_size: NA
v_call: TRBV2
d_call: NA

cdr3_nt: TGTGCCATCAGTGCAGCCGGGACATCCACAGATACGCAGTATTTT
cdr3_aa: CAISAAGTSTDTQYF
j_call: TRBJ2-3
clone_size: NA
v_call: TRBV10-3
d_call: NA

cdr3_nt: TGTGCCAGCAGCGGAACAGGTCCGTATGGCTACACCTTC
cdr3_aa: CASSGTGPYGYTF
j_call: TRBJ1-2
clone_size: NA
v_call: TRBV7-2
d_call: NA

cdr3_nt: TGCGCCAGCGACCCGGGACTAGCGGGGGCTACGCAGTATTTT
cdr3_aa: CASDPGLAGATQYF
j_call: TRBJ2-3
clone_size: NA
v_call: TRBV5-1
d_call: TRBD2